Below are 9 T cell receptor beta chains sequenced from a single sample in a study of shared clonotypes between healthy human individuals (dated by TCRdb to about 2020). The library was produced with the immunoSEQ multiplex PCR assay. The immuneACCESS repertoire file appears here via TCRdb, limited to in-frame rearrangements. These files lack a portion of the clones; in checked studies, under half of the deficit traces to unresolved V genes, and the cause of the others is not known. This sample has just over 2,000,000 clones in its table, and approximately 95% of those were observed once. The ten top clones hold 0.13% of the sample. Sequenced material: naive CD4+ T cells sorted from blood. The cell subset or site label of this sample denotes: CD45RA+ positively selected. These receptors came from a man aged 18 to 30 in good health.

Details on this clone: This CDR3 is also generated by other DNA sequences in the sample. The chain links TRBV9 to TRBJ2-1, with D unresolved. The CDR3 spans 13 residues. Germline CDR1 is SGDLS and CDR2 is YYNGEE. The V end was cut by 2 bases, the J end by 4 bases, with 7 bases between. CDR3 coding DNA: TGTGCCAGCAGCGTGGGTCAGTACAATGAGCAGTTCTTC. Protein: CASSVGQYNEQFF.

This rearrangement joins TRBV6-5 to TRBJ2-7, with 8 bases that match TRBD1. The CDR3 contains 16 residues. V shed 4 bases, J shed 2 bases, and the junction held 10 bases outside the gene matches. Germline V gene sequence: CDR1 MNHEY, CDR2 SVGAGI. CDR3 protein: CASSSPGQARTYEQYF. In nucleotides, the CDR3 is TGTGCCAGCAGTTCCCCGGGACAGGCCAGGACCTACGAGCAGTACTTC.

The chain links TRBV7-2 to TRBJ2-5, with D uncertain. Germline values: CDR1 SGHTA, CDR2 FQGNSA. This CDR3 region has 16 residues. V shed 2 bases and J shed 2 bases, with 15 bases lying between them. This CDR3 is CASSLSVRALQETQYF. Written as DNA, the CDR3 is TGTGCCAGCAGCTTATCGGTTCGTGCCTTACAAGAGACCCAGTACTTC.

The gene calls are TRBV2 and TRBJ2-3, with 7 bases lining up with TRBD1. V lost 4 bases to trimming and J lost 5 bases; unmatched junction nucleotides: 0. CDR1 is SNHLY and CDR2 is FYNNEI in the germline V gene. The CDR3 extends over 12 amino acids. The CDR3 loop reads CASSGQGDTQYF. The DNA for the CDR3 is TGTGCCAGCAGTGGACAGGGAGATACGCAGTATTTT.

A remark on this clone: The identical CDR3 is also encoded by other nucleotide sequences in the sample. The CDR3 nucleotides are TGTGCCAGCAGCTTAACCACCTACGAGCAGTACTTC. Its protein is CASSLTTYEQYF. This sequence joins TRBV11-2 and TRBJ2-7; no clear D gene. Trimming left V 2 bases short and J 2 bases short, with 4 bases between. This CDR3 contains 12 residues. CDR1 is SGHAT, CDR2 FQNNGV, per germline.

This clone was seen once. J is TRBJ2-7 and V is TRBV7-2; TRBD2 agrees at 9 bases. V trimming: 5 bases; J trimming: 4 bases; junction bases outside the gene matches: 6. The CDR3 has 14 amino acids. CDR1 is SGHTA, CDR2 FQGNSA, per germline. CDR3 in amino acids: CASSAIAGAYEQYF. CDR3 sequence (DNA): TGTGCCAGCAGCGCTATAGCGGGAGCGTACGAGCAGTACTTC.

The chain has TRBV27 and TRBJ1-3, with D hard to call. Germline lookup yields CDR1 MNHEY and CDR2 SMNVEV (reference sequence). This CDR3 spans 15 amino acids. V lost 4 bases and J 1 base, leaving 11 bases between the germline ends. This chain's CDR3 is CASSSVTSSGNTIYF. CDR3 coding DNA: TGTGCCAGCAGTTCTGTGACATCTTCTGGAAACACCATATATTTT.

This rearrangement joins TRBV5-1 to TRBJ1-2, with D possibly matching TRBD1 (6 bases). Germline V gene data show CDR1 as SGHRS and CDR2 as YFSETQ. This CDR3 has 15 amino acids. The ends were cut back, 2 bases at V and 4 bases at J, with 15 bases in the middle. Here the CDR3 DNA reads TGCGCCAGCAGCTTAGGGGGGGACTTAACCTATGGCTACACCTTC. As protein: CASSLGGDLTYGYTF.

A word on this clone: In the same sample, other DNA sequences code for this CDR3. The V gene is TRBV5-1, the J gene TRBJ2-1; 7 bases align to TRBD2. Germline V gene data show CDR1 as SGHRS and CDR2 as YFSETQ. This CDR3 has 15 amino acids. V lost 0 bases, J lost 4 bases, and 4 bases stayed unmatched. In DNA, the CDR3 is TGCGCCAGCAGCTTGGAGGGAGGGATTTACAATGAGCAGTTCTTC. Translation: CASSLEGGIYNEQFF.